Described below is a single T cell receptor (beta chain) sequence and its context. Its antigen is as yet unknown. Patients had residual fresh-frozen tumor tissue and more than two years of survival data. None of the glioblastoma patients had an isocitrate dehydrogenase mutation. The junction had 5 bases not matched to a gene; V was cut back by 4 bases and J by 2 bases. The CDR3 length is 15 residues. Germline values: CDR1 MDHEN, CDR2 SYDVKM. These data belong to a study of glioma-infiltrating T cells after dendritic cell vaccination. Findings and caveats of the study: Higher pretreatment TIL content predicted longer progression-free time and survival.

Amplification used 60 V beta primers and 13 J beta primers. Method: immunoSEQ multiplex PCR; TCRdb's copy keeps in-frame clones and lacks some. The table has fewer than 75,000 clones, approximately 80% seen once. Source: blood, taken before dendritic cell vaccination. This sequence joins TRBV28 and TRBJ1-5; 7 bases are shared with TRBD1. The clonotype comes from a human donor with glioblastoma. CDR3 amino acids: CASSSQQGRNQPQHF. CDR3 DNA: TGTGCCAGCAGTTCGCAACAGGGGCGCAATCAGCCCCAGCATTTT. Full variable domain (remainder filled in from reference TRBV28 and TRBJ1-5): DVKVTQSSRYLVKRTGEKVFLECVQDMDHENMFWYRQDPGLGLRLIYFSYDVKMKEKGDIPEGYSVSREKKERFSLILESASTNQTSMYLCASSSQQGRNQPQHFGDGTRLSIL.